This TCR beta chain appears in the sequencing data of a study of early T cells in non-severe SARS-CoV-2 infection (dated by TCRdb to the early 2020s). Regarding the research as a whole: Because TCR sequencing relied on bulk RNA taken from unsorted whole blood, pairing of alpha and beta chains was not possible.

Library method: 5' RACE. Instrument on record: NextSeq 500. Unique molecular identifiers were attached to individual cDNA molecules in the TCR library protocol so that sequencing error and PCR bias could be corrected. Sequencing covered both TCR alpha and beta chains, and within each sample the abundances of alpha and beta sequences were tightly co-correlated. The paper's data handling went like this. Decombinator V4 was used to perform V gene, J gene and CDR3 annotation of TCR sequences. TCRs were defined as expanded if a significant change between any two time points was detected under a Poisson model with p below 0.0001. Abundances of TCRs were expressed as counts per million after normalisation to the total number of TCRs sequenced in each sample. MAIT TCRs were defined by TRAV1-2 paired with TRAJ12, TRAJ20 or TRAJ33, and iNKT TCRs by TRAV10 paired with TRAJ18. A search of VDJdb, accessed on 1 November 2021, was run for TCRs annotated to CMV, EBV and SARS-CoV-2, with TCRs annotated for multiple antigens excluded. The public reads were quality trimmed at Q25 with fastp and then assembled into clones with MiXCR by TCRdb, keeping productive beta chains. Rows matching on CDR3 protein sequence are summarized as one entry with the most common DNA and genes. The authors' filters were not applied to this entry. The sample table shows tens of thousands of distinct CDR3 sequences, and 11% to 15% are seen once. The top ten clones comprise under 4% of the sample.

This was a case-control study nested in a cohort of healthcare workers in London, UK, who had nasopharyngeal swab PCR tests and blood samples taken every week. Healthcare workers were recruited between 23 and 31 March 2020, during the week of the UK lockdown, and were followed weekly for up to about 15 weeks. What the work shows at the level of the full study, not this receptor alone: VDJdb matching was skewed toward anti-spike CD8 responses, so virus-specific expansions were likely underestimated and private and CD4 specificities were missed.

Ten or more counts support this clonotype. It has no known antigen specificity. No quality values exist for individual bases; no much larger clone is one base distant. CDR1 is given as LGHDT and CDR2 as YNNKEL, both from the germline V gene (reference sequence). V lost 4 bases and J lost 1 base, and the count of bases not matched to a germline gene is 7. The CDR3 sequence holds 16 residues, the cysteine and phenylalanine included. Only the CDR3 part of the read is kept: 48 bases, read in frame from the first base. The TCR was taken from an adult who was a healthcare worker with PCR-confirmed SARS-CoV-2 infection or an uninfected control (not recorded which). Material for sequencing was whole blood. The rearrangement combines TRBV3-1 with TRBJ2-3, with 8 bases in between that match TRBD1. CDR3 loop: CASSPDRGQGTDTQYF. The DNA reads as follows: TGTGCCAGCAGCCCAGACCGGGGACAGGGCACAGATACGCAGTATTTT.